One TCR beta chain is described in this entry. The antigen is undetermined. These data are taken from a study of T cells in localized non-small cell lung cancer. Overall study findings and caveats: Tumor showed lower T cell clonality than uninvolved adjacent lung, where it was highest.

The CDR3 runs to 16 residues. TCRdb's table, derived via immunoSEQ multiplex PCR, lists solely in-frame clones and lacks some. The data contain more than 70,000 clones, roughly 86% of them singletons. The specimen comprised peripheral blood, sampled before any cancer treatment. This TCR was recovered from a man aged 40 to 75 with stage I lung adenocarcinoma. V is TRBV12-2 and J is TRBJ2-5; the table assigns TRBD2, which was not confirmed against the DNA. TRBV12-2 is listed as a pseudogene. CDR3 region: CASRLPTSPIVGTQYF. DNA for the CDR3: TGTGCAAGTCGCCTTCCGACTAGCCCTATAGTTGGGACCCAGTACTTC.